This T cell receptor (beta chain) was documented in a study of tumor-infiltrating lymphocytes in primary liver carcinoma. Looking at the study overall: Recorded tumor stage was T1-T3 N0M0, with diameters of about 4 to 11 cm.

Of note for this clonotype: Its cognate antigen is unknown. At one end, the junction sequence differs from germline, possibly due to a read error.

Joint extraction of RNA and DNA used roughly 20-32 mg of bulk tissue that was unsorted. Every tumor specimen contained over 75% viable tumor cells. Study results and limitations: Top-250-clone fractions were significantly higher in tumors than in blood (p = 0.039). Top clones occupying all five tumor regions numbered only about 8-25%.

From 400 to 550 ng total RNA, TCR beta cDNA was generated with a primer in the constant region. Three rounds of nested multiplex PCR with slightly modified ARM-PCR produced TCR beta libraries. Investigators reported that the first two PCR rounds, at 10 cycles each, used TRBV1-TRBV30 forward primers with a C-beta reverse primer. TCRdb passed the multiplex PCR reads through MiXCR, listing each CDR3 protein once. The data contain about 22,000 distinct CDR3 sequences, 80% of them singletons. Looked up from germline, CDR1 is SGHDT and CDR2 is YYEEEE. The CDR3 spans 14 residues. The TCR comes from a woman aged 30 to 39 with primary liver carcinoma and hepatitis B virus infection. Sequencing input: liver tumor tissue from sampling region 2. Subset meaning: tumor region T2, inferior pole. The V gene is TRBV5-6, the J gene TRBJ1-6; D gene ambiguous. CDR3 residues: CASSVVALGLPLQF. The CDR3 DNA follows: TGTGCCAGCAGCGTGGTAGCACTGGGATTACCCCTCCAATTT.